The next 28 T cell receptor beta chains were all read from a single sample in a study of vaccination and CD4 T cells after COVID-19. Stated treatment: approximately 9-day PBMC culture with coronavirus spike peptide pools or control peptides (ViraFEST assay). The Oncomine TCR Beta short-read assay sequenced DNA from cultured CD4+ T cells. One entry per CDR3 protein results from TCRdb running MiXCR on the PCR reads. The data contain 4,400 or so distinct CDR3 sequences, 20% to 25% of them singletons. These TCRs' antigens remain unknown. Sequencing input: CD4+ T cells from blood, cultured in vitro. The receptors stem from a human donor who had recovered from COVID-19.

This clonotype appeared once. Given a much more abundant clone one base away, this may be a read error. CDR3 sequence (DNA): TGTGCCAGCAGTACCACAGATACGCAGTGTTTT. The encoded protein is CASSTTDTQCF. The V call is TRBV2, the J call TRBJ2-3; D is uncertain. The CDR3 has 11 residues. Germline CDR1 and CDR2: SNHLY and FYNNEI.

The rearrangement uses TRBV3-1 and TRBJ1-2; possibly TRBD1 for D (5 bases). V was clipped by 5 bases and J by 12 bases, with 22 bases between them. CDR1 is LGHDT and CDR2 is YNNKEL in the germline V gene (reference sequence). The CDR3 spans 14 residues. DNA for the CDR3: TGTGCCAGCAGCGCAGGGACCGCGGGGTCGAGAAACACCTTC. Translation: CASSAGTAGSRNTF.

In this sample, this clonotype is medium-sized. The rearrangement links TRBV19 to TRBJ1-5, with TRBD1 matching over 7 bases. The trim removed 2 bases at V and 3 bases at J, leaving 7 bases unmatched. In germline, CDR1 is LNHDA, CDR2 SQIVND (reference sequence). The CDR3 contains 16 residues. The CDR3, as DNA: TGTGCCAGTAGTATAAGGGCCAGGGGGGCCAATCAGCCCCAGCATTTT. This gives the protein CASSIRARGANQPQHF. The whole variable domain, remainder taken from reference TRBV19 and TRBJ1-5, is DGGITQSPKYLFRKEGQNVTLSCEQNLNHDAMYWYRQDPGQGLRLIYYSQIVNDFQKGDIAEGYSVSREKKESFPLTVTSAQKNPTAFYLCASSIRARGANQPQHFGDGTRLSIL.

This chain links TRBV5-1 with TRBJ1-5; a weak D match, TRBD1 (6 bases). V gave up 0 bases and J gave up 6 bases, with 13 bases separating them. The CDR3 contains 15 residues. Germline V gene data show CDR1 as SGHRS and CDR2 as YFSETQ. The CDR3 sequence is CASSLGAGGSQPQHF. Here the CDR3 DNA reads TGCGCCAGCAGCTTGGGGGCCGGGGGCTCTCAGCCCCAGCATTTT. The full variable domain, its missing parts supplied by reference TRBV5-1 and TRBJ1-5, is KAGVTQTPRYLIKTRGQQVTLSCSPISGHRSVSWYQQTPGQGLQFLFEYFSETQRNKGNFPGRFSGRQFSNSRSEMNVSTLELGDSALYLCASSLGAGGSQPQHFGDGTRLSIL.

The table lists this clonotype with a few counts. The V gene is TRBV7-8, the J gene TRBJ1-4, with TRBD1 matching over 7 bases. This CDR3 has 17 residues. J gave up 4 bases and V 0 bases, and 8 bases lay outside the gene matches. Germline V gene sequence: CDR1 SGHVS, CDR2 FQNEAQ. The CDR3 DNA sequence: TGTGCCAGCAGCTTAGCGAGACAGGGCTTGGGTAATGAAAAACTGTTTTTT. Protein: CASSLARQGLGNEKLFF.

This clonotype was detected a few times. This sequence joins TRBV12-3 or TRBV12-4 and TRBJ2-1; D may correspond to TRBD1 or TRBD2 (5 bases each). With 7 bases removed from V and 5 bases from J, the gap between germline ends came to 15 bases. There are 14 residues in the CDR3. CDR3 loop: CASTPRGTDNEQFF. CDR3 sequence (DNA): TGTGCCAGCACCCCGAGGGGTACCGACAATGAGCAGTTCTTC.

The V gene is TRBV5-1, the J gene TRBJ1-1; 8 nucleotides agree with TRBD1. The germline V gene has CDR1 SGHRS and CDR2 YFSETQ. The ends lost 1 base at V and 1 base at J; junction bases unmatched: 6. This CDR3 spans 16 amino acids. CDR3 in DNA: TGCGCCAGCAGCTTGATGACAGGGGAAAAGAACACTGAAGCTTTCTTT. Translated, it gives CASSLMTGEKNTEAFF.

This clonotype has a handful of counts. CDR3 in DNA: TGTGCCAGTAGTATGTGGAACGGGAGAGATCAGCCCCAGCATTTT. This sequence encodes CASSMWNGRDQPQHF. V gene TRBV19 combines with J gene TRBJ1-5, with D uncertain. This CDR3 spans 15 amino acids. Germline V gives CDR1 LNHDA, CDR2 SQIVND (reference sequence). Trimming took off 3 bases at V and 5 bases at J, with 14 bases between the two ends.

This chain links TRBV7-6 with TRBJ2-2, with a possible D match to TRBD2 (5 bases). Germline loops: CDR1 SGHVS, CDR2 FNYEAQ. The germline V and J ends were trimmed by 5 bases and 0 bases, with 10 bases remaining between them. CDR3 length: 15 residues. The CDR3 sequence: CASSPTTTNTGELFF. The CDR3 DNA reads TGTGCCAGCAGCCCGACTACGACGAACACCGGGGAGCTGTTTTTT.

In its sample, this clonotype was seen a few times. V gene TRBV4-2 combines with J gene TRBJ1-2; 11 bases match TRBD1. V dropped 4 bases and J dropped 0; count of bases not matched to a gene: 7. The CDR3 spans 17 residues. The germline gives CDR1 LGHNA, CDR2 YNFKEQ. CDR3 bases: TGTGCCAGCAGCCCCCAAGGACAGGGGGCCGCTAACTATGGCTACACCTTC. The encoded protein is CASSPQGQGAANYGYTF.

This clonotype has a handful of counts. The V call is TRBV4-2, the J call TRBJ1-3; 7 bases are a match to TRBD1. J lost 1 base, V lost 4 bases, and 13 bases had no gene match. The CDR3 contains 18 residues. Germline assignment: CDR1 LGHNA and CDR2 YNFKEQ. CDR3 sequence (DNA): TGTGCCAGCAGCCGAGATACTCCGACAGGGTGGTCTGGAAACACCATATATTTT. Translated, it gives CASSRDTPTGWSGNTIYF.

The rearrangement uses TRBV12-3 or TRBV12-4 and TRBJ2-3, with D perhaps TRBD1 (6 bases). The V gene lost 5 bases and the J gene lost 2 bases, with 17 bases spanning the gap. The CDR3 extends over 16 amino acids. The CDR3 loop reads CASSRGNWVYTDTQYF. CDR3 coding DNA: TGTGCCAGCAGTAGGGGGAATTGGGTTTACACAGATACGCAGTATTTT.

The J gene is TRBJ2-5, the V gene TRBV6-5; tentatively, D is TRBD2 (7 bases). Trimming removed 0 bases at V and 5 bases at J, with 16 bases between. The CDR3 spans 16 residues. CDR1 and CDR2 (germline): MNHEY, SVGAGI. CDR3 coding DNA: TGTGCCAGCAGTTACTCGAGGTCGGGGGGCGCGGAGACCCAGTACTTC. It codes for CASSYSRSGGAETQYF.

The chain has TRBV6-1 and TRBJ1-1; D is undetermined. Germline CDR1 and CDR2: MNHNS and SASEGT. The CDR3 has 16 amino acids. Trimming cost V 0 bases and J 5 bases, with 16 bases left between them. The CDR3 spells CASSEARNSPHTEAFF. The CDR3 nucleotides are TGTGCCAGCAGTGAAGCGCGCAACTCCCCCCATACTGAAGCTTTCTTT.

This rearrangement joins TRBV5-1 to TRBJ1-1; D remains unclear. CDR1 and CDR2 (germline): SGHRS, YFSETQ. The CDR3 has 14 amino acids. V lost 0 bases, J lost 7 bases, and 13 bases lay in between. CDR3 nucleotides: TGCGCCAGCAGCTTGGATACGGTGTACGGTGAAGCTTTCTTT. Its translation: CASSLDTVYGEAFF. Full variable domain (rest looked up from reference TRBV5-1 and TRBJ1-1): KAGVTQTPRYLIKTRGQQVTLSCSPISGHRSVSWYQQTPGQGLQFLFEYFSETQRNKGNFPGRFSGRQFSNSRSEMNVSTLELGDSALYLCASSLDTVYGEAFFGQGTRLTVV.

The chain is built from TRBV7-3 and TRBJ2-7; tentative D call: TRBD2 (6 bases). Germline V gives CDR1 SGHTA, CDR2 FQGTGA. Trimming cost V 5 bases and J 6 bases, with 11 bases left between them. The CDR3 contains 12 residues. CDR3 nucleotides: TGTGCCAGCAGCCAACCCGGGGGCGAGCAGTACTTC. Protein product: CASSQPGGEQYF.

CDR3 protein: CATSRGLKGLNLGVPEAFF. As DNA, the CDR3 is TGTGCCACCAGTCGGGGGTTAAAGGGGTTAAACTTGGGAGTGCCTGAAGCTTTCTTT. The chain joins TRBV24-1 to TRBJ1-1, with a tentative D call TRBD1 (5 bases). V lost 6 bases, J lost 6 bases, and 31 bases lay in between. This CDR3 is built from 19 residues. Germline assignment: CDR1 KGHDR and CDR2 SFDVKD.

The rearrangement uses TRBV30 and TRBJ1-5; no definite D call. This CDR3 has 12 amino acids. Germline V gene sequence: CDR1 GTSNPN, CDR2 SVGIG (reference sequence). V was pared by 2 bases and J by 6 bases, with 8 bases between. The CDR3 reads CAWSPPFQPQHF. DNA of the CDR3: TGTGCCTGGAGTCCCCCTTTTCAGCCCCAGCATTTT.

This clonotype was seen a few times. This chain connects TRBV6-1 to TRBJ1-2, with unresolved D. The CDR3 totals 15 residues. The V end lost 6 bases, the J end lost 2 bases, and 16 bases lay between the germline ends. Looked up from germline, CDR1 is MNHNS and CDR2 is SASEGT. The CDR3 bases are TGTGCCAGCAGGGTAGGCCCCCAACCGAACTATGGCTACACCTTC. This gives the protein CASRVGPQPNYGYTF.

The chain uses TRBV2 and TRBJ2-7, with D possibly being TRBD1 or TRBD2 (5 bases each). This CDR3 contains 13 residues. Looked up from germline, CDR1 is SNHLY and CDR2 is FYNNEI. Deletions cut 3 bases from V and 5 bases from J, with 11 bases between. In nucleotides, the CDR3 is TGTGCCAGCAGTGACCAGGGAGTAAACGAGCAGTACTTC. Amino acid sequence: CASSDQGVNEQYF.

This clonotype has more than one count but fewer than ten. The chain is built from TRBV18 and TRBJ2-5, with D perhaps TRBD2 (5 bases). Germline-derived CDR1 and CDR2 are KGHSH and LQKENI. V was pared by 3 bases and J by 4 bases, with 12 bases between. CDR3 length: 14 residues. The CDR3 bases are TGTGCCAGCTCACCCGGGCGGGTAGGAGAGACCCAGTACTTC. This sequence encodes CASSPGRVGETQYF.

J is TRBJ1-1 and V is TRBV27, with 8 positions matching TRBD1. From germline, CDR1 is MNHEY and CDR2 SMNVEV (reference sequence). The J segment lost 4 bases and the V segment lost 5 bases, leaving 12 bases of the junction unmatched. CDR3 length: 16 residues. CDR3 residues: CASSPTYRQGSTEAFF. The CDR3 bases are TGTGCCAGCAGTCCGACTTACCGACAGGGGAGCACTGAAGCTTTCTTT.

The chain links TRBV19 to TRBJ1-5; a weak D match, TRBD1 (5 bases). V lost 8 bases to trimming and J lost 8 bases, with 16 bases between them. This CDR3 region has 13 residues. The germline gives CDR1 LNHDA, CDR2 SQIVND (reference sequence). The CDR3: CASGIVGDKPQHF. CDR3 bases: TGTGCCAGTGGGATTGTAGGGGATAAGCCCCAGCATTTT.

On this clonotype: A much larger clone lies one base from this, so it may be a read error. CDR3 in DNA: TGTGCCAGCAGCCTCCAGACAGGGAGCTACGAGCAGTACTTC. It specifies CASSLQTGSYEQYF. The V gene is TRBV11-2, the J gene TRBJ2-7; TRBD1 aligns across 7 bases. The CDR3 covers 14 residues. With 5 bases clipped from V and 3 bases from J, the junction kept 7 bases outside the gene matches. Germline V gene data show CDR1 as SGHAT and CDR2 as FQNNGV.

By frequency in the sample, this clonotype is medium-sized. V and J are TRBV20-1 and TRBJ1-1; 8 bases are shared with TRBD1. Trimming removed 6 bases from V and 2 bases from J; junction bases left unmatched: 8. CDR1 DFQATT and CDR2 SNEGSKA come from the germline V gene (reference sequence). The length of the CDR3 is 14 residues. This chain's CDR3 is CSAPGQGINTEAFF. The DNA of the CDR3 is TGCAGTGCCCCAGGACAGGGCATAAACACTGAAGCTTTCTTT.

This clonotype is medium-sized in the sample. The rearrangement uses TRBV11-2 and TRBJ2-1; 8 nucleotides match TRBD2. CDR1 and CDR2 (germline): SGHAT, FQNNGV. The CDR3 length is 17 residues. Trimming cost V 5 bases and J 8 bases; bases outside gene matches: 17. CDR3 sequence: CASSPYASGGLGDEQFF. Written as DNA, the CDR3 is TGTGCCAGCAGCCCTTATGCCAGCGGGGGTTTAGGTGATGAGCAGTTCTTC.

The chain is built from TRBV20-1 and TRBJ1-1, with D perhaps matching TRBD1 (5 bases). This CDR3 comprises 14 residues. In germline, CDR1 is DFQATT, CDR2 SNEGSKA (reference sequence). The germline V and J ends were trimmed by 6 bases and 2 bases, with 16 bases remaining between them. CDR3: CSAKGGHENTEAFF. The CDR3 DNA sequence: TGCAGTGCAAAAGGAGGACACGAAAACACTGAAGCTTTCTTT.

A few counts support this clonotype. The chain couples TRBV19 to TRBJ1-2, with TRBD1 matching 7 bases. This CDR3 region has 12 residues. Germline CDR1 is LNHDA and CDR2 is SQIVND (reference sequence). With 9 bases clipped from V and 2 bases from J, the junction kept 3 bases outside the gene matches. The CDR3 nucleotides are TGTGCCAGCGGACAGGTGAACTATGGCTACACCTTC. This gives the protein CASGQVNYGYTF.